This T cell receptor (beta chain) stems from a study of T cell repertoires in cytomegalovirus infection (dated by TCRdb to the late 2010s). Looking at the study overall: The HLA type of each donor mattered for the analysis, because public TCR beta signatures pointed to carriage of CMV infection along with the matching HLA type.

The run used an Illumina HiSeq 1500. Clones were called with MiXCR by TCRdb after fastp trimmed the public reads at Q25, and only in-frame beta chains were retained. CDR3 protein sequences are deduplicated, and each keeps its most common genes and DNA. The sample records roughly 630,000 distinct CDR3 sequences, less than 25% of which are singletons. Clones ranked in the top ten supply roughly 8% of the sample. The research as a whole found: Carriers of CMV infection plus the relevant HLA type were discriminated by the cumulative frequency of public TCR beta family members in the study cohort and in an independent roughly 340-donor cohort. The ex vivo response was dominated by HLA-C-restricted CMV-specific TCR beta clonotypes, which also provided the single most frequent clonotype in two of eight donors.

This clonotype was seen a single time. The antigen it binds to is not known. The input lacks base qualities; no much larger clone sits a single base away. A single read counts as weak evidence. Reading from cysteine to phenylalanine, the CDR3 counts 15 amino acids. The kept DNA is CDR3 alone, 45 bases in frame from the first base. CDR1 and CDR2 (SGHDN, FVKESK) derive from the germline V gene. V was cut back by 4 bases and J by 5 bases, leaving a gap of 17 bases between them. This clonotype was sampled from a human donor in good health (CMV status not recorded). Some clones in this sample may be carry-over from other donors' samples. Here the chain combines TRBV14 and TRBJ1-1, with no D gene named confidently. Sequences were obtained from CD8+ T cells from PBMCs. The CDR3 region has the sequence CASSRPTPVRTEAFF. The nucleotide sequence reads TGTGCCAGCAGCCGGCCGACTCCCGTGCGTACTGAAGCTTTCTTT. When the CDR3 is completed using the reference TRBV14 and TRBJ1-1 genes on either side, the full variable domain is EAGVTQFPSHSVIEKGQTVTLRCDPISGHDNLYWYRRVMGKEIKFLLHFVKESKQDESGMPNNRFLAERTGGTYSTLKVQPAELEDSGVYFCASSRPTPVRTEAFFGQGTRLTVV.